This TCR beta chain was identified in a study of regulatory T cells in long-lasting Graves disease. Assembly of TCR beta libraries relied on iRepertoire HTBI primers together with Arm-PCR of CDR3 regions. A single record per CDR3 protein comes from TCRdb applying MiXCR to the multiplex PCR reads. This sample has hundreds of thousands of distinct CDR3 sequences, with around 16% found just once. This CDR3 is built from 13 residues. Germline CDR1 reads SGHRS; CDR2 reads YFSETQ. Time point specified: newly diagnosed GD, antithyroid drugs for less than 3 months. RNA isolated from PBMCs was used to make the TCR library. Study results and limitations: Persistent Graves' patients possessed reduced TCR diversity relative to recently diagnosed ones.

In this sample, this clonotype turned up many times. The target antigen is unknown. One junction end does not reproduce the germline sequence, and a read error may be involved. These data were likewise used in another study, on T cells in Graves' hyperthyroidism and ophthalmopathy. That paper states: Clinical symptoms, serum thyroxine, TRAb, thyroid ultrasound and orbital computed tomography established diagnosis. Primed by the HTBI set, a first-round RT-PCR was run on the TCR CDR3. Within blood appeared most thyroid clonotypes that had expanded above 0.001.

The source of this sequence is a man aged 18 to 30 with Graves disease. J is TRBJ1-1 and V is TRBV5-1; perhaps TRBD1 as D (5 bases). The sequences come from peripheral blood mononuclear cells (PBMCs), collected at new diagnosis, from a patient treated with antithyroid drugs. The chain's CDR3 is CASSPDVGSDKLF. For the CDR3, the DNA is TGCGCCAGCAGCCCTGATGTTGGGTCGGACAAGCTCTTT.